This T cell receptor beta chain was sequenced in a study of vaccination and CD4 T cells after COVID-19. Study in general: The convalescents were made up of six males and four females, two of whom were Hispanic. Investigators took post-vaccine samples a median 72 days after dose two, within a range of 14 to 241. Overlapping SARS-CoV-2, HCoV-NL63, HCoV-OC43 and HCoV-229E spike peptides stimulated the cells.

The Oncomine TCR Beta short-read assay was applied to DNA of cultured CD4+ T cells. Cultured CD4+ T cells yielded the extracted genomic DNA. TCRdb reprocessed the PCR reads with MiXCR, giving one entry per CDR3 protein. Among about 8,700 distinct CDR3 sequences listed, around three fifths were seen once. Germline CDR1 reads DFQATT; CDR2 reads SNEGSKA (reference sequence). The CDR3 runs 16 residues. The V gene lost 6 bases and the J gene lost 2 bases, with 23 bases spanning the gap. In regard to this clonotype: The antigen is undetermined.

The treatment denotes: roughly nine-day PBMC culture with coronavirus spike peptide pools or control peptides (ViraFEST assay). This TCR came from a human donor who had recovered from COVID-19. Sequenced sample: CD4+ T cells from blood, cultured in vitro. The chain couples TRBV20-1 to TRBJ2-7, with TRBD1 as a possible D gene (6 bases). The CDR3 loop reads CSAMRMGAGIPYEQYF. CDR3 in DNA: TGCAGTGCAATGCGAATGGGGGCAGGGATACCCTACGAGCAGTACTTC.